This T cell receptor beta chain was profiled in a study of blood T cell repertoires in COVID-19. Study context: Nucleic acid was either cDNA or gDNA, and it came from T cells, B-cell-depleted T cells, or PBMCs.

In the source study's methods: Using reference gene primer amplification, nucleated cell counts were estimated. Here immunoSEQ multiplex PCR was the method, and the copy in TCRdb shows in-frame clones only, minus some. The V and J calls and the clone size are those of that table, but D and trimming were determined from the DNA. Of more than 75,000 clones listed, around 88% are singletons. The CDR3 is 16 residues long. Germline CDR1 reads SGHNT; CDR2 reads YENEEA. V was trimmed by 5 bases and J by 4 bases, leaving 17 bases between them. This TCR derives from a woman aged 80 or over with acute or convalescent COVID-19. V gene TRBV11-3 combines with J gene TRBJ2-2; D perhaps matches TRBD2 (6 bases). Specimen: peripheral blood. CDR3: CASSDPGGFSTGELFF. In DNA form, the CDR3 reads TGTGCCAGCAGCGATCCCGGGGGATTTAGCACCGGGGAGCTGTTTTTT.